Presented here are 29 T cell receptor beta chains from one specimen sequenced in a study of identical twins. One entry per CDR3 protein results from TCRdb running MiXCR on the 5' RACE reads. The table includes 1.5 million to 2 million distinct CDR3 sequences, under 35% detected once. The sample comprised cord blood. These receptor sequences come from a newborn girl in good health.

J is TRBJ2-3 and V is TRBV27; tentatively, D is TRBD2 (5 bases). The CDR3 has 17 amino acids. Germline V CDR1 and CDR2: MNHEY, SMNVEV (reference sequence). V lost 6 bases and J lost 6, with 25 bases in between. CDR3 coding DNA: TGTGCCAGCAGCAGTTTATTGCGGGCGAGGCTAAGGGATACGCAGTATTTT. Translation gives CASSSLLRARLRDTQYF.

This clonotype was counted a single time. An end of the junction does not agree with germline; a read error may underlie this. The chain couples TRBV4-1 to TRBJ2-7, with 10 bases aligning to TRBD2. Germline CDR1 and CDR2: MGHRA and YSYEKL. CDR3 length: 17 amino acids. The CDR3 loop reads CACSLPSGGSSRYEQYF. In nucleotides, the CDR3 is TGCGCCTGCAGCCTACCTAGCGGGGGTTCCTCGCGCTACGAGCAGTACTTC.

The V call is TRBV5-1, the J call TRBJ2-2; 7 nucleotides match TRBD2. Germline assignment: CDR1 SGHRS and CDR2 YFSETQ. V was clipped by 5 bases and J by 5 bases; unmatched bases: 9. This CDR3 has 15 residues. CDR3 nucleotides: TGCGCCAGCAGGAGGACGGCGGGAGTAACCGGGGAGCTGTTTTTT. This sequence encodes CASRRTAGVTGELFF.

This clonotype was observed a handful of times. The chain uses TRBV27 and TRBJ2-4, with 11 bases that match TRBD2. The closer fit of TRBJ2-7 to the DNA end suggests the J call may be wrong. The CDR3 is made up of 14 amino acids. Germline V gives CDR1 MNHEY, CDR2 SMNVEV (reference sequence). The CDR3 sequence is CASSSLAGVGEQYF. CDR3 sequence (DNA): TGTGCCAGCAGCTCACTAGCGGGAGTAGGCGAGCAGTACTTC.

The genes are TRBV20-1 and TRBJ1-2; maybe TRBD1 (6 bases). V lost 0 bases and J lost 8, with 13 bases in between. CDR1 is DFQATT and CDR2 is SNEGSKA in the germline V gene (reference sequence). The CDR3 consists of 13 residues. CDR3 sequence: CSARDAIRGGYTF. The CDR3 DNA reads as TGCAGTGCTAGAGATGCGATAAGGGGGGGCTACACCTTC.

The gene calls are TRBV10-3 and TRBJ1-1; no definite D call. Germline loops: CDR1 ENHRY, CDR2 SYGVKD. Trimming removed 3 bases at V and 4 bases at J, with 15 bases between. The length of the CDR3 is 15 residues. CDR3 nucleotides: TGTGCCATCAGTGATCGACAAACACGAGGCACTGAAGCTTTCTTT. Encoded protein: CAISDRQTRGTEAFF.

This clonotype was counted a few times. The chain recombines TRBV28 with TRBJ1-2; D might be TRBD1 (5 bases). Germline V CDR1 and CDR2: MDHEN, SYDVKM. The CDR3 consists of 17 residues. V lost 3 bases, J lost 3 bases, and 20 bases lay in between. CDR3 nucleotide sequence: TGTGCCAGCAGTTTCGGGACGGCGCGGCGGGGGGACTATGGCTACACCTTC. Translated, it gives CASSFGTARRGDYGYTF.

The CDR3 region is CASSPRLAGRGGTQYF. CDR3 coding DNA: TGTGCCAGCAGCCCGCGACTAGCGGGTAGAGGGGGTACGCAGTATTTT. V gene TRBV9 combines with J gene TRBJ2-3; TRBD2 matches at 10 bases. From germline, CDR1 is SGDLS and CDR2 YYNGEE. Losses at the gene ends were 4 bases for V and 8 bases for J; bases not matched to a gene: 13. The CDR3 is 16 amino acids.

The chain combines TRBV5-4 with TRBJ2-3; D unclear. V was cut by 4 bases and J by 6 bases, with 9 bases left in between. This CDR3 is built from 12 residues. Germline loops: CDR1 SGHNT, CDR2 YYREEE (reference sequence). The CDR3 sequence is CASSTQQDTQYF. The CDR3 DNA reads as TGTGCCAGCAGCACGCAACAGGATACGCAGTATTTT.

The chain combines TRBV29-1 with TRBJ2-7, with 8 positions matching TRBD2. Germline CDR1 is SQVTM and CDR2 is ANQGSEA. The CDR3 totals 14 residues. The V segment lost 3 bases and the J segment 7 bases; nucleotides outside the gene matches: 11. The CDR3 loop is CSVEGSGAYNEQYF. The CDR3 DNA follows: TGCAGCGTTGAGGGTAGCGGGGCCTACAATGAGCAGTACTTC.

This clonotype was counted a few times. The chain carries TRBV2 and TRBJ2-4, with unresolved D. The germline CDR1 and CDR2 sequences are SNHLY and FYNNEI. The V gene lost 3 bases and the J gene lost 0 bases, with 6 bases spanning the gap. The CDR3 consists of 14 residues. Written as DNA, the CDR3 is TGTGCCAGCAGTGAGCAGGTAGCCAAAAACATTCAGTACTTC. The encoded protein is CASSEQVAKNIQYF.

This clonotype showed up just a few times. The chain combines TRBV20-1 with TRBJ2-7; D may be TRBD2 (6 bases). This CDR3 comprises 15 residues. The germline V gene encodes CDR1 DFQATT and CDR2 SNEGSKA (reference sequence). Trimming took 1 base from V and 0 from J, leaving 13 bases between them. In DNA form, the CDR3 reads TGCAGTGCTAGAGTGTGGCCCGGGAGCTCCTACGAGCAGTACTTC. This codes for CSARVWPGSSYEQYF.

The chain recombines TRBV11-2 with TRBJ2-1; D may match TRBD1 or TRBD2 (6 bases each). The V end lost 1 base, the J end lost 4 bases, and 20 bases lay between the germline ends. There are 18 residues in the CDR3. Germline V gene data show CDR1 as SGHAT and CDR2 as FQNNGV. The CDR3 DNA reads as TGTGCCAGCAGCTTAGTAGGGGGTGTCGCGGGGCTATACAATGAGCAGTTCTTC. Encoded protein: CASSLVGGVAGLYNEQFF.

This clonotype has at least ten counts. The chain uses TRBV27 and TRBJ2-4, with 10 bases lining up with TRBD2. There are 16 residues in the CDR3. The V gene end was trimmed by 2 bases and the J gene end by 2 bases; junction bases not matched to a gene: 3. Germline CDR1 reads MNHEY; CDR2 reads SMNVEV (reference sequence). The CDR3 DNA reads as TGTGCCAGCAGTTTAAAACTAGCGGGGACCAAAAACATTCAGTACTTC. This translates into CASSLKLAGTKNIQYF.

The V and J genes are TRBV9 and TRBJ2-4; D unresolved. CDR1 SGDLS and CDR2 YYNGEE come from the germline V gene. With 0 bases removed from V and 10 bases from J, the gap between germline ends came to 11 bases. The CDR3 runs to 13 residues. The CDR3 DNA reads TGTGCCAGCAGCGTAGACCAGGTGGGAATTCAGTACTTC. Its protein product is CASSVDQVGIQYF.

The CDR3 loop is CSARADEVAQYF. The CDR3 DNA follows: TGCAGTGCTAGAGCTGACGAGGTGGCGCAGTATTTT. The V gene is TRBV20-1, the J gene TRBJ2-3, with no clear D. The CDR3 spans 12 residues. The ends were cut back, 1 base at V and 10 bases at J, with 12 bases in the middle. The V gene's germline CDR1 is DFQATT and CDR2 SNEGSKA (reference sequence).

V usage is TRBV15 and J usage is TRBJ2-1, with D perhaps TRBD2 (6 bases). The CDR3 runs to 15 residues. Germline CDR1 LNHNV, CDR2 YYDKDF (reference sequence). V was clipped by 2 bases and J by 4 bases, with 12 bases between them. CDR3 DNA: TGTGCCACCAGCAGACCCGGGACTCGTTACAATGAGCAGTTCTTC. It codes for CATSRPGTRYNEQFF.

The chain joins TRBV9 to TRBJ1-4; 8 bases are a match to TRBD1. This CDR3 is built from 15 residues. CDR1 is SGDLS and CDR2 is YYNGEE in the germline V gene. V was clipped by 4 bases and J by 5 bases; unmatched bases: 7. The CDR3 nucleotides are TGTGCCAGCAGCCTGACTTACAGGGGGAATGAAAAACTGTTTTTT. Translating it yields CASSLTYRGNEKLFF.

This chain links TRBV6-1 with TRBJ1-2, with D unresolved. Germline V gives CDR1 MNHNS, CDR2 SASEGT. The CDR3 totals 14 residues. Trimming removed 3 bases from V and 1 base from J, with 9 bases in between. CDR3 DNA sequence: TGTGCCAGCAGTGAGGGAAACCTTAACTATGGCTACACCTTC. Its protein is CASSEGNLNYGYTF.

The rearrangement links TRBV5-1 to TRBJ1-4; 11 positions match TRBD1. Trimming removed 2 bases from V and 3 bases from J; junction bases left unmatched: 3. CDR3 length: 16 residues. In germline, CDR1 is SGHRS, CDR2 YFSETQ. CDR3 protein: CASSFGQGAANEKLFF. The CDR3 region has the DNA TGCGCCAGCAGCTTCGGACAGGGGGCGGCTAATGAAAAACTGTTTTTT.

This clonotype was seen a handful of times. The rearrangement joins TRBV20-1 to TRBJ1-1, with D perhaps matching TRBD1 (5 bases). V was cut by 6 bases and J by 6 bases, with 8 bases left in between. The CDR3 runs to 10 residues. The germline gives CDR1 DFQATT, CDR2 SNEGSKA (reference sequence). CDR3 sequence: CSARTPEAFF. In nucleotides, the CDR3 is TGCAGTGCGCGGACACCTGAAGCTTTCTTT.

The chain carries TRBV4-1 and TRBJ1-1; the D gene is possibly TRBD1 (5 bases). The CDR3 consists of 13 residues. V was clipped by 3 bases and J by 10 bases, with 15 bases between them. Germline CDR1 reads MGHRA; CDR2 reads YSYEKL. This CDR3 is CASSHGPGRGAFF. As DNA, the CDR3 is TGCGCCAGCAGCCATGGTCCGGGACGGGGAGCTTTCTTT.

The chain recombines TRBV28 with TRBJ1-3; D uncertain. With 5 bases removed from V and 4 bases from J, the gap between germline ends came to 12 bases. This CDR3 comprises 14 residues. Per the germline V gene, CDR1 is MDHEN and CDR2 is SYDVKM. The chain's CDR3 is CASSQRGSGNTIYF. As DNA, the CDR3 is TGTGCCAGCAGTCAGCGAGGGTCCGGAAACACCATATATTTT.

The chain uses TRBV4-1 and TRBJ2-1; 8 nucleotides line up with TRBD2. Germline CDR1 reads MGHRA; CDR2 reads YSYEKL. J lost 6 bases, V lost 6 bases, and 13 bases had no gene match. The CDR3 totals 16 residues. This CDR3 is CASRPPGKRGRNEQFF. CDR3 DNA: TGCGCCAGCAGGCCCCCGGGTAAGCGGGGGCGCAATGAGCAGTTCTTC.

V is TRBV28 and J is TRBJ1-5, with D perhaps matching TRBD1 (6 bases). The V and J ends lost 7 bases and 4 bases respectively, with 8 bases between them. Germline V lookup: CDR1 MDHEN, CDR2 SYDVKM. The CDR3 spans 12 residues. The CDR3 region is CASITGNQPQHF. The CDR3 nucleotides read TGTGCCAGCATAACAGGGAATCAGCCCCAGCATTTT.

As to this clonotype: The junction and the germline gene differ at one end; a read error may be behind it. This chain uses TRBV12-3 or TRBV12-4 with TRBJ2-3; TRBD2 aligns across 12 bases. The CDR3 is made up of 15 amino acids. This CDR3 is CASGSSGRGTDTRYF. DNA of the CDR3: TGTGCCAGCGGGTCTAGCGGGAGGGGGACAGATACGCGGTATTTT.

The chain carries TRBV12-3 or TRBV12-4 and TRBJ2-3; D gene uncertain. The ends were cut back, 4 bases at V and 0 bases at J, with 11 bases in the middle. CDR3 length: 15 residues. The CDR3 reads CASSSLSPSTDTQYF. CDR3 DNA sequence: TGTGCCAGCAGTTCACTTTCCCCTAGCACAGATACGCAGTATTTT.

This clonotype showed up just a few times. V usage is TRBV12-3 or TRBV12-4 and J usage is TRBJ2-3; D is unclear. The CDR3 covers 13 residues. The V end lost 5 bases, the J end lost 2 bases, and 8 bases lay between the germline ends. The CDR3 sequence is CASSIPPTDTQYF. CDR3 DNA: TGTGCCAGCAGTATCCCCCCCACAGATACGCAGTATTTT.

This clonotype was found many times. The chain links TRBV13 to TRBJ1-6; D is unclear. CDR3 length: 16 amino acids. V dropped 8 bases and J dropped 6 bases, with 20 bases sitting between them. Germline values: CDR1 PRHDT, CDR2 FYEKMQ (reference sequence). The CDR3 coding sequence is TGTGCCAGCGGATCCCGGAGGCTCGGTTTTAATTCACCCCTCCACTTT. It encodes CASGSRRLGFNSPLHF.